This is a list of T cell receptor beta chains from one sample in a study of shared clonotypes between healthy human individuals. Profiled with immunoSEQ multiplex PCR; TCRdb holds only in-frame clones, not every one. The sample comprises around 1.4 million clones, 98% to 99% of which are singletons, and about 0.34% rests with the top ten. The specimen was naive CD4+ T cells sorted from blood. These receptors were collected from a man aged 30 to 45 in good health. CDR3s include the opening cysteine and the closing phenylalanine or tryptophan. The D gene is left open where the match is weak. Where a row states a size, it is once, few, many or the class of an expanded clone; other rows omit it.

v_gene: TRBV15
abundance: .
d_gene: TRBD2
j_gene: TRBJ2-3
CDR3nt: TGTGCCACCAGCAGAGATTTGGCGGGAGCTAGCACAGATACGCAGTATTTT
CDR3aa: CATSRDLAGASTDTQYF

v_gene: TRBV4-2
abundance: .
d_gene: .
j_gene: TRBJ2-5
CDR3nt: TGTGCCAGCAGCTCTAACCGGGGACGCGGGGAAGAGACCCAGTACTTC
CDR3aa: CASSSNRGRGEETQYF

v_gene: TRBV14
abundance: .
d_gene: .
j_gene: TRBJ2-5
CDR3nt: TGTGCCAGCAGCCGGGCCCTTTCCCAAGAGACCCAGTACTTC
CDR3aa: CASSRALSQETQYF

v_gene: TRBV9
abundance: .
d_gene: TRBD1
j_gene: TRBJ2-7
CDR3nt: TGTGCCAGCAGCGTAACACCGGGACAGGGTTACGAGCAGTACTTC
CDR3aa: CASSVTPGQGYEQYF

v_gene: TRBV27
abundance: .
d_gene: .
j_gene: TRBJ2-2
CDR3nt: TGTGCCAGCAGCCCGATAACCGGGGAGCTGTTTTTT
CDR3aa: CASSPITGELFF

v_gene: TRBV4-1
abundance: .
d_gene: TRBD2
j_gene: TRBJ2-5
CDR3nt: TGCGCCAGCAGCCAAGCCGGGAGGAAAGAGACCCAGTACTTC
CDR3aa: CASSQAGRKETQYF

v_gene: TRBV27
abundance: .
d_gene: TRBD2
j_gene: TRBJ2-5
CDR3nt: TGTGCCAGCAGTTCGGGGACTAGCCGTGAGACCCAGTACTTC
CDR3aa: CASSSGTSRETQYF

v_gene: TRBV28
abundance: few
d_gene: .
j_gene: TRBJ1-5
CDR3nt: TGTGCCAGCTTTTATAGCAATCAGCCCCAGCATTTT
CDR3aa: CASFYSNQPQHF

v_gene: TRBV30
abundance: .
d_gene: .
j_gene: TRBJ1-2
CDR3nt: TGTGCCTGGAGTGTACAAGGACGGAGATATGGCTACACCTTC
CDR3aa: CAWSVQGRRYGYTF

v_gene: TRBV2
abundance: .
d_gene: .
j_gene: TRBJ2-7
CDR3nt: TGTGCCAGCAAGACAGATCCCTACGAGCAGTACTTC
CDR3aa: CASKTDPYEQYF

v_gene: TRBV2
abundance: once
d_gene: .
j_gene: TRBJ1-3
CDR3nt: TGTGCCAGCACCGAAGAGGGGCTAGGAAACACCATATATTTT
CDR3aa: CASTEEGLGNTIYF

v_gene: TRBV18
abundance: .
d_gene: .
j_gene: TRBJ2-1
CDR3nt: TGTGCCAGCTCACCGACACGAAACAATGAGCAGTTCTTC
CDR3aa: CASSPTRNNEQFF

v_gene: TRBV27
abundance: .
d_gene: .
j_gene: TRBJ2-3
CDR3nt: TGTGCCAGCAGTTTAACTCGAGTTGGCGGAGATACGCAGTATTTT
CDR3aa: CASSLTRVGGDTQYF

v_gene: TRBV28
abundance: .
d_gene: .
j_gene: TRBJ1-5
CDR3nt: TGTGCCAGCAGCGTCTTGGGTCAGCCCCAGCATTTT
CDR3aa: CASSVLGQPQHF

v_gene: TRBV7-8
abundance: .
d_gene: .
j_gene: TRBJ2-2
CDR3nt: TGTGCCAGCAGCCCGGACGGAAACACCGGGGAGCTGTTTTTT
CDR3aa: CASSPDGNTGELFF